The entry below describes one TCR beta chain. Its antigen remains unknown. This record comes from a study of shared clonotypes between healthy human individuals. In the study overall: Serving as donors were two women and a few men, whose ages spanned 18 to 49.

The CDR3 extends over 17 amino acids. Germline CDR1 reads LNHDA; CDR2 reads SQIVND (reference sequence). The ends lost 4 bases at V and 5 bases at J; junction bases unmatched: 14. General observations from the study: The naive CD4 repertoires of a handful of donors were compared, and about 5% of clonotypes were shared. What naive subsets generally showed was a larger estimated richness than memory subsets showed.

Deep-level settings were used for running the assay. Profiling relied on immunoSEQ multiplex PCR, and the TCRdb table lists in-frame clones only, not all of them. The sample lists around 2.5 million clones, 80% to 95% occurring once. The receptor was derived from a man aged 18 to 30 in good health. Some clones in this sample may be carry-over from other donors' samples. The chain has TRBV19 and TRBJ1-2; 9 bases fit TRBD1. Sequencing was carried out using naive CD4+ T cells from PBMCs. Sample subset: CD45RA+ positively selected. This CDR3 is CASSTLPGTGPGYGYTF. The CDR3 nucleotides are TGTGCCAGTAGTACTTTACCCGGGACAGGGCCTGGGTATGGCTACACCTTC. Complete variable domain (other parts from reference TRBV19 and TRBJ1-2): DGGITQSPKYLFRKEGQNVTLSCEQNLNHDAMYWYRQDPGQGLRLIYYSQIVNDFQKGDIAEGYSVSREKKESFPLTVTSAQKNPTAFYLCASSTLPGTGPGYGYTFGSGTRLTVV.